Following are 17 T cell receptor beta chains from one sample sequenced in a study of blood T cell repertoires in COVID-19. TCRdb's table, derived via immunoSEQ multiplex PCR, lists solely in-frame clones and lacks some. Of some 120,000 clones listed, around 88% were seen once; the top ten hold 0.75% to 0.9%. Sequencing was carried out using peripheral blood. The source of these receptors is a woman between 45 and 60 years old with active or convalescent COVID-19.

V gene TRBV18 combines with J gene TRBJ2-7; the match to TRBD1 covers 8 bases. Germline V gene sequence: CDR1 KGHSH, CDR2 LQKENI. The trim removed 4 bases at V and 5 bases at J, leaving 10 bases unmatched. This CDR3 is 15 amino acids long. CDR3 coding DNA: TGTGCCAGCTCACTGTCCTGGGACAGGAGGAACGAGCAGTACTTC. Translated: CASSLSWDRRNEQYF.

Here the CDR3 DNA reads TGTGCCAGCAGTCCAGGACTAGCGGGAGGTGACGAGCAGTACTTC. It yields the protein CASSPGLAGGDEQYF. The chain carries TRBV7-6 and TRBJ2-7, with TRBD2 matching over 14 bases. This CDR3 comprises 15 residues. Germline-derived CDR1 and CDR2 are SGHVS and FNYEAQ. The ends lost 6 bases at V and 5 bases at J; junction bases unmatched: 6.

As DNA, the CDR3 is TGTGCCAGCAGCTTAGCAGGACGACTAGCGAGCTCCTACGAGCAGTACTTC. This encodes CASSLAGRLASSYEQYF. The chain has TRBV7-2 and TRBJ2-7; 8 bases fit TRBD2. J was trimmed by 0 bases and V by 0 bases; bases with no gene match: 7. CDR1 SGHTA and CDR2 FQGNSA come from the germline V gene. The CDR3 extends over 17 amino acids.

The V gene is TRBV19, the J gene TRBJ1-3, with TRBD1 as a possible D gene (6 bases). Germline lookup yields CDR1 LNHDA and CDR2 SQIVND (reference sequence). Between the trimmed V and J ends, which lost 10 bases and 0 bases, there was a span of 16 bases. This CDR3 comprises 15 residues. CDR3 nucleotides: TGTGCCAAAGACTCCGGGACAAGCTCTGGAAACACCATATATTTT. Encoded protein: CAKDSGTSSGNTIYF.

The chain joins TRBV6-2 or TRBV6-3 to TRBJ2-7; 11 bases are a match to TRBD2. V lost 0 bases to trimming and J lost 5 bases; unmatched junction nucleotides: 3. This CDR3 region has 15 residues. Germline CDR1 and CDR2: MNHEY and SVGEGT. The DNA of the CDR3 is TGTGCCAGCAGTTACTCGACTAGCGGGATCGACGAGCAGTACTTC. Translating gives CASSYSTSGIDEQYF.

The gene calls are TRBV7-2 and TRBJ1-2; the match to TRBD1 covers 7 bases. This CDR3 comprises 14 residues. Per the germline V gene, CDR1 is SGHTA and CDR2 is FQGNSA. Trimming at V came to 2 bases and at J to 6 bases, leaving 6 bases not matched to a gene. The CDR3 nucleotides read TGTGCCAGCAGCTTATGGTCAGGGGGGCATGGCTACACCTTC. Translation: CASSLWSGGHGYTF.

The rearrangement links TRBV30 to TRBJ2-1, with a tentative D call TRBD1 (7 bases). V lost 1 base, J lost 9 bases, and 13 bases lay in between. Germline V gives CDR1 GTSNPN, CDR2 SVGIG (reference sequence). The CDR3 extends over 13 amino acids. The CDR3 reads CAWSATGRGEQFF. CDR3 DNA sequence: TGTGCCTGGAGTGCGACAGGGCGGGGTGAGCAGTTCTTC.

This clone turned up a few times. The chain carries TRBV6-4 and TRBJ1-5; a weak D match, TRBD1 (6 bases). Trimming cost V 7 bases and J 5 bases, with 15 bases left between them. This CDR3 has 14 residues. Germline-derived CDR1 and CDR2 are MRHNA and SNTAGT. As DNA, the CDR3 is TGTGCCAGCACCCACGGACAGCCCGATCAGCCCCAGCATTTT. Translation: CASTHGQPDQPQHF.

The chain joins TRBV7-9 to TRBJ1-2; D unresolved. CDR3 length: 11 residues. Germline V gene lookup returns CDR1 SEHNR and CDR2 FQNEAQ (reference sequence). Deletions cut 3 bases from V and 8 bases from J, with 7 bases between. CDR3 amino acids: CASSFGGGYTF. Here the CDR3 DNA reads TGTGCCAGCAGCTTCGGAGGGGGCTACACCTTC.

The genes are TRBV7-9 and TRBJ2-1; 10 bases map to TRBD1. The CDR3 is 14 residues long. Germline trimming cut 5 bases from V and 7 bases from J; bases unmatched to any gene: 5. Germline-derived CDR1 and CDR2 are SEHNR and FQNEAQ (reference sequence). CDR3 DNA: TGTGCCAGCAGCACGGACAGGGGGAGGAATGAGCAGTTCTTC. It codes for CASSTDRGRNEQFF.

The genes are TRBV28 and TRBJ2-5, with 7 bases lining up with TRBD2. The CDR3 totals 15 residues. The V gene's germline CDR1 is MDHEN and CDR2 SYDVKM. Germline trimming cut 0 bases from V and 5 bases from J; bases unmatched to any gene: 6. CDR3: CASSLWGLGGETQYF. The CDR3 coding sequence is TGTGCCAGCAGTTTATGGGGATTGGGGGGGGAGACCCAGTACTTC.

The V call is TRBV5-6, the J call TRBJ2-7; no firm D call. CDR1 is SGHDT, CDR2 YYEEEE, per germline. V gave up 5 bases and J gave up 1 base, with 13 bases separating them. This CDR3 spans 14 amino acids. The CDR3 reads CASSPLLLSYEQYF. For the CDR3, the DNA is TGTGCCAGCAGTCCGCTTCTACTTTCCTACGAGCAGTACTTC.

This chain links TRBV19 with TRBJ2-1; possible D gene TRBD2, 6 bases. There are 16 residues in the CDR3. From germline, CDR1 is LNHDA and CDR2 SQIVND (reference sequence). Trimming pared 5 bases from V and 1 base from J, leaving 15 bases between. The CDR3, as DNA: TGTGCCAGTAGTTTGGGGCTAGCGAGATCCTACAATGAGCAGTTCTTC. It specifies CASSLGLARSYNEQFF.

This clone was recorded only once. The gene calls are TRBV30 and TRBJ2-3, with D tentatively TRBD2 (5 bases). The CDR3 contains 13 residues. Germline CDR1 is GTSNPN and CDR2 is SVGIG (reference sequence). The ends were cut back, 6 bases at V and 2 bases at J, with 12 bases in the middle. CDR3 in amino acids: CACLATNTDTQYF. The CDR3 DNA sequence: TGTGCCTGCTTAGCGACTAACACAGATACGCAGTATTTT.

The V gene is TRBV4-3, the J gene TRBJ2-2, with D possibly TRBD1 on 5 matching bases. This CDR3 comprises 12 residues. Trimming shortened V by 1 base and J by 9 bases, and 6 bases separated the two germline ends. The V gene's germline CDR1 is LGHNA and CDR2 YSLEER. CDR3 bases: TGCGCCAGCAGCCAAGGGGGCCGGGAGCTGTTTTTT. Protein: CASSQGGRELFF.

This clone was detected only a few times. The chain joins TRBV4-3 to TRBJ1-4; 8 positions agree with TRBD1. V shed 1 base and J 6 bases; nucleotides not matched to a gene: 7. Germline V gene lookup returns CDR1 LGHNA and CDR2 YSLEER. This CDR3 has 16 residues. CDR3 region: CASSQARGQGHEKLFF. The CDR3 DNA is TGCGCCAGCAGCCAAGCCCGAGGACAGGGTCATGAAAAACTGTTTTTT.

The chain is built from TRBV9 and TRBJ1-3, with D tentatively TRBD1 (5 bases). The ends were cut back, 3 bases at V and 4 bases at J, with 17 bases in the middle. CDR1 SGDLS and CDR2 YYNGEE come from the germline V gene. This CDR3 is 16 amino acids long. In DNA, the CDR3 is TGTGCCAGCAGCGAGAGCCGGGAGGCAGGGGGAAACACCATATATTTT. It codes for CASSESREAGGNTIYF.